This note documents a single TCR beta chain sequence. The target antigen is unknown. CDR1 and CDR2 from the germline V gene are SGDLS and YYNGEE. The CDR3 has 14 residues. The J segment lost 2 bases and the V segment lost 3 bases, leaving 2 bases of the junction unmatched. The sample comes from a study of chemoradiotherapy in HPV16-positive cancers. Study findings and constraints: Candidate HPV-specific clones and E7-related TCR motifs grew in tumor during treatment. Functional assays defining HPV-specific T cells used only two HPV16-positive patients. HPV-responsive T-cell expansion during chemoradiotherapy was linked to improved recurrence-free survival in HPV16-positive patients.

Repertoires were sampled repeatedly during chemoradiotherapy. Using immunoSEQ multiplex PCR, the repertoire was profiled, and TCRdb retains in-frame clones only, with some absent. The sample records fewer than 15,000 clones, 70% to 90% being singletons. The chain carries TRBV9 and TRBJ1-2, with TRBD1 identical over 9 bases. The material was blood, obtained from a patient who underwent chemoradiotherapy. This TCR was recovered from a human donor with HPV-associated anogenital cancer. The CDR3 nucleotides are TGTGCCAGCAGCGGACAGGGGGGAAACTATGGCTACACCTTC. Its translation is CASSGQGGNYGYTF.